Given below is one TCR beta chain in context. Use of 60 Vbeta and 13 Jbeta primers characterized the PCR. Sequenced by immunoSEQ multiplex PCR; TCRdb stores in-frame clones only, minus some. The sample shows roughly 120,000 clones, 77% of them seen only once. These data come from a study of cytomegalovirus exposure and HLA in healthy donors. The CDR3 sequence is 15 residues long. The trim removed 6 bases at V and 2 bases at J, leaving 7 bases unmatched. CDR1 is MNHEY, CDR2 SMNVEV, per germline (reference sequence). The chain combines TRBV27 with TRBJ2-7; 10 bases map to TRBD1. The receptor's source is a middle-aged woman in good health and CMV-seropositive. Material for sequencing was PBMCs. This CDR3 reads CASRPFGTGAYEQYF. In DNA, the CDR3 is TGTGCCAGCAGACCATTCGGGACAGGGGCCTACGAGCAGTACTTC.